This T cell receptor (beta chain) was identified during a study of T-cell memory formation after mild COVID-19. The overall study: Clustering of TCRs was largely donor specific.

TCRdb reprocessed the 5' RACE reads via MiXCR and lists one record per CDR3 protein. The top ten clones hold around a fifth of a sample with around 310,000 distinct CDR3 sequences, approximately 14% of them seen once. The study's findings and limits: Later expanders leaned CD4+, whereas day 15 to 85 contracting clones were balanced CD4/CD8. Pre-infection memory carried some responding clones, suggesting that cross-reactive memory joined.

On this clonotype itself: Its specificity is unknown.

The sequenced sample consisted of PBMCs or a T cell subset sorted from them (not recorded which). The source is a man aged 18 to 30 who had mild COVID-19 (a few samples of this study predate the infection). Cell type and time point are not known.

The CDR3 region has the DNA TGTGCCAGCAGACGTACAGGGGTGGTAGGGCAGCCCCAGCATTTT. Translating gives CASRRTGVVGQPQHF. The chain employs TRBV12-3 or TRBV12-4 and TRBJ1-5; 7 nucleotides match TRBD1. The CDR3 covers 15 residues. The trim removed 6 bases at V and 7 bases at J, leaving 12 bases unmatched.